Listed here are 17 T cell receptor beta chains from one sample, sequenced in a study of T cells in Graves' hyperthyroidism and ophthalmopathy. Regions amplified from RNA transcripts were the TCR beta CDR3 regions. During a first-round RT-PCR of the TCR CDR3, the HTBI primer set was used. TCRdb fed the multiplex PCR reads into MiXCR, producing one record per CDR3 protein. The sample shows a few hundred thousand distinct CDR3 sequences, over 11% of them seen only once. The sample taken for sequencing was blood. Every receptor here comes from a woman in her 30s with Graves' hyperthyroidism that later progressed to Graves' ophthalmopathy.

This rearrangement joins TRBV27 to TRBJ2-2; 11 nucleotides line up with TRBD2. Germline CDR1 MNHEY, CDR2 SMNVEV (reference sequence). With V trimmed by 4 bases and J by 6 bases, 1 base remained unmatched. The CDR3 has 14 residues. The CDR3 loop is CASSSSGGSGELFF. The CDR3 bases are TGTGCCAGCAGTTCTAGCGGGGGGTCCGGGGAGCTGTTTTTT.

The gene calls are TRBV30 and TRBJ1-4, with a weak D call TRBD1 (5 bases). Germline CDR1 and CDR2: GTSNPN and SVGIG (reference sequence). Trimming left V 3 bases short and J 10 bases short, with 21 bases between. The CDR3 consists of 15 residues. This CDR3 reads CAWRLTGGDLGKLFF. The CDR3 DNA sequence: TGTGCCTGGAGGTTAACGGGAGGGGACCTAGGAAAACTGTTTTTT.

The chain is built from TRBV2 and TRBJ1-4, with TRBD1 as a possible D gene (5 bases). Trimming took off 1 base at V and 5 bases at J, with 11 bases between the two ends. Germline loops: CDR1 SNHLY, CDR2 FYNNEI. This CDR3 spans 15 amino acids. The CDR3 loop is CASSEGQGKNEKLFF. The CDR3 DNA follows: TGTGCCAGCAGTGAAGGGCAGGGAAAAAATGAAAAACTGTTTTTT.

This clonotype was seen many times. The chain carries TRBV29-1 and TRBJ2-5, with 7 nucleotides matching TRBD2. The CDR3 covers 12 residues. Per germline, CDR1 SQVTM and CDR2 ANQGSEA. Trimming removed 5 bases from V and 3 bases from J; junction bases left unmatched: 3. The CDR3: CSVHRGEETQYF. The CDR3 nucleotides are TGCAGCGTTCATCGGGGGGAAGAGACCCAGTACTTC.

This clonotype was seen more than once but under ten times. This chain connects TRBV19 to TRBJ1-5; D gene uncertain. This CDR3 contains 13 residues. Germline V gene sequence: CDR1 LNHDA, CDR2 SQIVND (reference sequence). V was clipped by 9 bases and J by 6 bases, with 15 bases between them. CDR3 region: CASNDVPAQPQHF. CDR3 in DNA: TGTGCCAGCAATGACGTACCGGCTCAGCCCCAGCATTTT.

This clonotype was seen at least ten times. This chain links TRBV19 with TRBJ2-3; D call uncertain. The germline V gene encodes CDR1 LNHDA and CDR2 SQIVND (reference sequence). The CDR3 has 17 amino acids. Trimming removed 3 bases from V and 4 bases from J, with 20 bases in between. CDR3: CASSILHGSPMSDTQYF. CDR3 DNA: TGTGCCAGTAGTATCCTTCACGGCAGTCCTATGTCAGATACGCAGTATTTT.

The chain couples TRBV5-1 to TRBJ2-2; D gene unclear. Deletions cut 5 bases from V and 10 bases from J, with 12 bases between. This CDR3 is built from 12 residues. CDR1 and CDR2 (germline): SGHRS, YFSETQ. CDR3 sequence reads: CASSGPSEELFF. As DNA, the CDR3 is TGCGCCAGCAGTGGGCCGTCCGAGGAGCTGTTTTTT. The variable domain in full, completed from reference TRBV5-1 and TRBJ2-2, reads KAGVTQTPRYLIKTRGQQVTLSCSPISGHRSVSWYQQTPGQGLQFLFEYFSETQRNKGNFPGRFSGRQFSNSRSEMNVSTLELGDSALYLCASSGPSEELFFGEGSRLTVL.

The CDR3 bases are TGCAGCGGAGATCACGGGGCAGGAAATGGCTACACCTTC. This translates into CSGDHGAGNGYTF. This chain joins TRBV29-1 and TRBJ1-2, with D maybe TRBD1 (5 bases). The CDR3 totals 13 residues. The ends were cut back, 7 bases at V and 6 bases at J, with 18 bases in the middle. The germline gives CDR1 SQVTM, CDR2 ANQGSEA.

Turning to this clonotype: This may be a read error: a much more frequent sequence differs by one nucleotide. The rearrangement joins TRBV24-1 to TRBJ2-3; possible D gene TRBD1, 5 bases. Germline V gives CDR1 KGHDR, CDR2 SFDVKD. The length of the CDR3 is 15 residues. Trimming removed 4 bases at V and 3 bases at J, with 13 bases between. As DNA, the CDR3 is TGTGCCACCAGTGAACCATCGGCAGGGACAGATACGCAGTATTTT. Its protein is CATSEPSAGTDTQYF.

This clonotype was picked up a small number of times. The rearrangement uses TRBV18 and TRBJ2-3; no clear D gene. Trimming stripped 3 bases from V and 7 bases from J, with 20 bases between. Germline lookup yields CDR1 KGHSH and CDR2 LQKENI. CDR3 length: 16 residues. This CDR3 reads CASSPLAAGAWNTQYF. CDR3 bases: TGTGCCAGCTCACCCCTGGCCGCTGGAGCTTGGAATACGCAGTATTTT.

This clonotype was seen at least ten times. Here the CDR3 reads CSATGREGQQNIQYF. CDR3 nucleotides: TGCAGTGCTACAGGGCGGGAGGGCCAACAAAACATTCAGTACTTC. The V call is TRBV20-1, the J call TRBJ2-4; 9 nucleotides align to TRBD2. CDR1 and CDR2 (germline): DFQATT, SNEGSKA (reference sequence). With 4 bases clipped from V and 5 bases from J, the junction kept 9 bases outside the gene matches. The CDR3 sequence is 15 residues long.

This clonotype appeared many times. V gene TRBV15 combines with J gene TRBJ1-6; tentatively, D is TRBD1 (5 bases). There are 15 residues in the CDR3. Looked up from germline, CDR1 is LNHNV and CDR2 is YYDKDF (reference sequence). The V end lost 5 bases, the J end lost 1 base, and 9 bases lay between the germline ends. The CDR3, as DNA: TGTGCCACCAGCTCGACAGATTCCTATAATTCACCCCTCCACTTT. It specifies CATSSTDSYNSPLHF.

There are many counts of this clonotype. The chain's CDR3 is CSAGGADSYEQYF. The CDR3 DNA is TGCAGTGCGGGCGGGGCAGACTCCTACGAGCAGTACTTC. This chain connects TRBV20-1 to TRBJ2-7; the D gene is possibly TRBD2 (6 bases). Trimming took off 6 bases at V and 0 bases at J, with 12 bases between the two ends. The CDR3 covers 13 residues. The germline gives CDR1 DFQATT, CDR2 SNEGSKA (reference sequence).

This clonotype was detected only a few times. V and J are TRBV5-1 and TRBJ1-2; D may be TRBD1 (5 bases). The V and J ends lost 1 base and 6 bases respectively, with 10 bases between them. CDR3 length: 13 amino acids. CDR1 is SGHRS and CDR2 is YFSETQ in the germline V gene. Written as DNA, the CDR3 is TGCGCCAGCAGCTTGATTAGGGGTGATGGCTACACCTTC. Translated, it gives CASSLIRGDGYTF.

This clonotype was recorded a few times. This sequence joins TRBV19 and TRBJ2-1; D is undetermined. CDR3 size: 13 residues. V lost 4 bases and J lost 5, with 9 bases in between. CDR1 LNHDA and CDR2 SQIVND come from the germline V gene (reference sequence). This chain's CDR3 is CASSTWTDNEQFF. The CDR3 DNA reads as TGTGCCAGTAGTACTTGGACGGACAATGAGCAGTTCTTC.

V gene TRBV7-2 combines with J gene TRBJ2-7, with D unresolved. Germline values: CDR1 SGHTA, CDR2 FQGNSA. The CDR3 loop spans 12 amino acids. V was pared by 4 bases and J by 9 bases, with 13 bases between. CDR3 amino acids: CASSSSIIGQYF. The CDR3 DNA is TGTGCCAGCAGCTCTAGTATCATAGGGCAGTACTTC.

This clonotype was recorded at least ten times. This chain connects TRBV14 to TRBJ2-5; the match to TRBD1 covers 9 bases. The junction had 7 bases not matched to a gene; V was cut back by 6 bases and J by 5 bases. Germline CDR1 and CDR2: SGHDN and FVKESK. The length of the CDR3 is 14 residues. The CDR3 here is CASRRQGGPETQYF. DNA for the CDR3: TGTGCCAGCAGGAGACAGGGGGGGCCGGAGACCCAGTACTTC.